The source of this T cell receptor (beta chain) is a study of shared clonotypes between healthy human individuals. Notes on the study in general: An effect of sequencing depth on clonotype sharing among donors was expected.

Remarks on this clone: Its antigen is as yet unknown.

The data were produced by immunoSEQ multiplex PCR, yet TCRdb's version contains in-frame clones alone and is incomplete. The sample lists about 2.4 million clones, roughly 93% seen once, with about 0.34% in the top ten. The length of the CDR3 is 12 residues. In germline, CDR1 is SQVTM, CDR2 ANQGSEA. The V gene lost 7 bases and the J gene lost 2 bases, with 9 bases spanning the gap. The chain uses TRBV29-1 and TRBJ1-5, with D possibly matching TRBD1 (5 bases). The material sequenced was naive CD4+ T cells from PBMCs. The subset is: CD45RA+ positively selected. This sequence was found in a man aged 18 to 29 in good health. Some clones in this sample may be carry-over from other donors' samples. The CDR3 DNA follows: TGCAGCGCGGGGGAAGGCAATCAGCCCCAGCATTTT. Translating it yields CSAGEGNQPQHF.